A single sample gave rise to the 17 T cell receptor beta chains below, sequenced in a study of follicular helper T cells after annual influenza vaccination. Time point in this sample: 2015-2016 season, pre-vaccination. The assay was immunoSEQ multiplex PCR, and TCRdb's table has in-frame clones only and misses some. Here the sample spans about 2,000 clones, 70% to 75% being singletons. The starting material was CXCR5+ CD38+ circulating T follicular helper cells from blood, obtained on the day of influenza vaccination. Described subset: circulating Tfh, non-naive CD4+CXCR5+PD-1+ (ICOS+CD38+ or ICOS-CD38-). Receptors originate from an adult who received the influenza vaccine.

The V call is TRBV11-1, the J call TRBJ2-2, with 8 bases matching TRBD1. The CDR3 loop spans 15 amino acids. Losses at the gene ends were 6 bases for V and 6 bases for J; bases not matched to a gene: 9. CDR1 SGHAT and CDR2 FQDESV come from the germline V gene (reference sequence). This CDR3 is CASRYETGAAGELFF. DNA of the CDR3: TGTGCCAGCAGATATGAGACAGGGGCGGCCGGGGAGCTGTTTTTT.

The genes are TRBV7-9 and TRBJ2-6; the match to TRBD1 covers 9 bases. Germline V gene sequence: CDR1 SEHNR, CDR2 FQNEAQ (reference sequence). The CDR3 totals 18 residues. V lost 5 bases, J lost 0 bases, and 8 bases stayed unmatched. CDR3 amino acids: CASSPTGQGYSGANVLTF. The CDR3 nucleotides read TGTGCCAGCAGCCCGACTGGACAGGGGTACTCTGGGGCCAACGTCCTGACTTTC.

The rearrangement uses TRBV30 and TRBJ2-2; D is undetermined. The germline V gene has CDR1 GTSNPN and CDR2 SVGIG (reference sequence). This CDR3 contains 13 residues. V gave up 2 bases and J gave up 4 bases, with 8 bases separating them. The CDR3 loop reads CAWSSSGTGELFF. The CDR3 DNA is TGTGCCTGGAGTTCATCGGGCACCGGGGAGCTGTTTTTT. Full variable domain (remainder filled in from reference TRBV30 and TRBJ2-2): SQTIHQWPATLVQPVGSPLSLECTVEGTSNPNLYWYRQAAGRGLQLLFYSVGIGQISSEVPQNLSASRPQDRQFILSSKKLLLSDSGFYLCAWSSSGTGELFFGEGSRLTVL.

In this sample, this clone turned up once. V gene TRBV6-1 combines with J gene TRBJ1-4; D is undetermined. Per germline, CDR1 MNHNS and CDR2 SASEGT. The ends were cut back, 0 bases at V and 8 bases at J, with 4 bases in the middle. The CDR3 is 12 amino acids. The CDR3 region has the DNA TGTGCCAGCAGTGAAGCTCAAGAAAAACTGTTTTTT. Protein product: CASSEAQEKLFF.

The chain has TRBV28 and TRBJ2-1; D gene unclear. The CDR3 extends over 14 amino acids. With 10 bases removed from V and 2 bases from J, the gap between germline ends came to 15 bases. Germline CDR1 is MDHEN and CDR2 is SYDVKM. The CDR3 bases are TGTGCCACCCTTTCCTTTACCCCCTACAATGAGCAGTTCTTC. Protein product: CATLSFTPYNEQFF.

The CDR3 DNA follows: TGTGCCAGCAGTCGGGACAGGGTCTACGAGCAGTACTTC. Translated, it gives CASSRDRVYEQYF. This rearrangement joins TRBV2 to TRBJ2-7; TRBD1 matches 9 bases. The CDR3 length is 13 residues. The ends lost 5 bases at V and 3 bases at J; junction bases unmatched: 2. CDR1 is SNHLY and CDR2 is FYNNEI in the germline V gene.

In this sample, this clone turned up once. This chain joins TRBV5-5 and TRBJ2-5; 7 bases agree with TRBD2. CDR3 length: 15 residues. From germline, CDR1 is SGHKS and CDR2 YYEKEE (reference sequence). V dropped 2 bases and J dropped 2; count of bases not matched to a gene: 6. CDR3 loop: CASSLGLADQETQYF. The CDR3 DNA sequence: TGTGCCAGCAGCTTAGGGCTAGCGGATCAAGAGACCCAGTACTTC. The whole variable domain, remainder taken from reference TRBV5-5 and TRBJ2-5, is DAGVTQSPTHLIKTRGQQVTLRCSPISGHKSVSWYQQVLGQGPQFIFQYYEKEERGRGNFPDRFSARQFPNYSSELNVNALLLGDSALYLCASSLGLADQETQYFGPGTRLLVL.

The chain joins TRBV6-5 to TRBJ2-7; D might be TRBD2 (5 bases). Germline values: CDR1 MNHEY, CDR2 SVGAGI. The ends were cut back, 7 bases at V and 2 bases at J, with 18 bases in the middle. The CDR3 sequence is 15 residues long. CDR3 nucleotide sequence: TGTGCCAGCACCGACCCCGCAGGAGGAACCTACGAGCAGTACTTC. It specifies CASTDPAGGTYEQYF.

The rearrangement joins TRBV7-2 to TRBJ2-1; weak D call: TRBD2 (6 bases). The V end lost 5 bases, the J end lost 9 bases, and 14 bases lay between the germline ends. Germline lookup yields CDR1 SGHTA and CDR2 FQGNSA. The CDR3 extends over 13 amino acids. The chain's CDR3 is CASSVSGTFEQFF. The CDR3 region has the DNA TGTGCCAGCAGCGTATCGGGGACTTTTGAGCAGTTCTTC.

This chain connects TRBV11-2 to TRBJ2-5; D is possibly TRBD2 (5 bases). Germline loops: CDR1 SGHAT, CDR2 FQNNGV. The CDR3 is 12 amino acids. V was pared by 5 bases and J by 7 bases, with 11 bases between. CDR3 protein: CASSADAGTQYF. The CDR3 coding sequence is TGTGCCAGCAGCGCGGACGCGGGGACCCAGTACTTC.

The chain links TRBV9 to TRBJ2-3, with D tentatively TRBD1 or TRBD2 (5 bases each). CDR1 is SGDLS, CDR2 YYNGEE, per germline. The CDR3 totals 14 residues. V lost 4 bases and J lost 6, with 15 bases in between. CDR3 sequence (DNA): TGTGCCAGCAGCCGGGACCGTCCCTCCGATACGCAGTATTTT. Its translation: CASSRDRPSDTQYF.

The CDR3 bases are TGTGCCAGCAGCCCTAGCGGAGAGAGCACAGATACGCAGTATTTT. Encoded protein: CASSPSGESTDTQYF. J is TRBJ2-3 and V is TRBV14, with 7 bases aligning to TRBD2. V shed 4 bases, J shed 0 bases, and the junction held 4 bases outside the gene matches. CDR1 is SGHDN and CDR2 is FVKESK in the germline V gene. The CDR3 spans 15 residues.

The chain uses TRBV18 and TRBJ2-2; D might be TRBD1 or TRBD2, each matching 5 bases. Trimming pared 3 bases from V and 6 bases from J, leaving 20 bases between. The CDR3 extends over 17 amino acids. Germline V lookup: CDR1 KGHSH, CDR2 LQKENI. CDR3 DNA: TGTGCCAGCTCACCCATTGGGACCTCCAATTATGCCGGGGAGCTGTTTTTT. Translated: CASSPIGTSNYAGELFF.

In DNA form, the CDR3 reads TGTGCCAGCAGTTTGGGGGCGGGTGGCTACACCTTC. Translated, it gives CASSLGAGGYTF. The V call is TRBV28, the J call TRBJ1-2, with a weak D call TRBD1 (6 bases). Trimming removed 3 bases from V and 7 bases from J, with 9 bases in between. The CDR3 covers 12 residues. CDR1 and CDR2 from the germline V gene are MDHEN and SYDVKM.

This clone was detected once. The CDR3 here is CASSRDRTNTEAFF. DNA of the CDR3: TGTGCCAGCAGTCGGGACAGAACGAACACTGAAGCTTTCTTT. The rearrangement links TRBV28 to TRBJ1-1, with TRBD1 identical over 7 bases. The trim removed 5 bases at V and 1 base at J, leaving 4 bases unmatched. The CDR3 runs to 14 residues. From germline, CDR1 is MDHEN and CDR2 SYDVKM.

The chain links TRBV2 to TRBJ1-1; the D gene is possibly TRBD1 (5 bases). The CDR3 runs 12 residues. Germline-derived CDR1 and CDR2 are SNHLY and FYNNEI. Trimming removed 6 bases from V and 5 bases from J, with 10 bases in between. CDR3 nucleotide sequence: TGTGCCAGCAGCACGGGGCAGACTGAAGCTTTCTTT. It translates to CASSTGQTEAFF.

The CDR3 nucleotides are TGTGCCAGCAGCTCAGGACCGGTCCAGGAGGGAAACACCATATATTTT. As protein: CASSSGPVQEGNTIYF. The chain carries TRBV7-9 and TRBJ1-3; D ambiguous. The CDR3 consists of 16 residues. V was clipped by 4 bases and J by 4 bases, with 17 bases between them. Germline CDR1 and CDR2: SEHNR and FQNEAQ (reference sequence).